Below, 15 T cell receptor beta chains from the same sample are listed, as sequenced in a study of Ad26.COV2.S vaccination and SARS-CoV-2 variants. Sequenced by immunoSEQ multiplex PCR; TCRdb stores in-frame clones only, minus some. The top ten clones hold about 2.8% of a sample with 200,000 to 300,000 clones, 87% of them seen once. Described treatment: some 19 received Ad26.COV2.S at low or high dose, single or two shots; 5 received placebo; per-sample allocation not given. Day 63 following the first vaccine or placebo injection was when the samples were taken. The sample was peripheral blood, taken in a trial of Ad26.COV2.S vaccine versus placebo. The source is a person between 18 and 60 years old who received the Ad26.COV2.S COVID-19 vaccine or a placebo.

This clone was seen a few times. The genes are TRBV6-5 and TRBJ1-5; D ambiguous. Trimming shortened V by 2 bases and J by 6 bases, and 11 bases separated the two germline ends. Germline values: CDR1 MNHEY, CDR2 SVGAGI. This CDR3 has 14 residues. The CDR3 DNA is TGTGCCAGCAGTTACGGGGAAGGCTCTCAGCCCCAGCATTTT. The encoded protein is CASSYGEGSQPQHF.

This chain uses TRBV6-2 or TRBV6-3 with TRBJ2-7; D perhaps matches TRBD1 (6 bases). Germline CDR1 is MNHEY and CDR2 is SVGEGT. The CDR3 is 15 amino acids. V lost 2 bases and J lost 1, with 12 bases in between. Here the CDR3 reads CASSYRQASSYEQYV. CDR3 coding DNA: TGTGCCAGCAGTTACCGACAGGCCTCATCCTACGAGCAGTACGTC.

CDR3 DNA: TGTGCCAGCAGTTATTTGGAAGAGAGAGTCAGCACAGATACGCAGTATTTT. This translates into CASSYLEERVSTDTQYF. This chain uses TRBV27 with TRBJ2-3, with D uncertain. V lost 4 bases to trimming and J lost 0 bases, with 17 bases between them. There are 17 residues in the CDR3. Germline V gene data show CDR1 as MNHEY and CDR2 as SMNVEV (reference sequence).

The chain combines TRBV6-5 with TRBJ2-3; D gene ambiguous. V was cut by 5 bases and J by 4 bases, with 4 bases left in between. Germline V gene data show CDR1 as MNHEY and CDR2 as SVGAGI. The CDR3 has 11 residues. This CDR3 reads CASSLADTQYF. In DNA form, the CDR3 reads TGTGCCAGCAGTCTCGCAGATACGCAGTATTTT.

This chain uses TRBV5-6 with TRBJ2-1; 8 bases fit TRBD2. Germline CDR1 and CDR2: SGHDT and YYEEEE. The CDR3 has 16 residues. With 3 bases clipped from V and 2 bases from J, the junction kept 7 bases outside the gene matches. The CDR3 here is CASSSGLVNPYNEQFF. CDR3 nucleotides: TGTGCCAGCAGCTCGGGACTAGTTAATCCCTACAATGAGCAGTTCTTC.

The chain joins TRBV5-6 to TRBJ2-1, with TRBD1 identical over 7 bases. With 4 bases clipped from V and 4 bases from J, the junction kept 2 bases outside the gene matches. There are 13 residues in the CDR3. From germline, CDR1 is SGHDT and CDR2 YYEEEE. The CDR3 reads CASSPTGYNEQFF. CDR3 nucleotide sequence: TGTGCCAGCAGCCCGACAGGGTACAATGAGCAGTTCTTC. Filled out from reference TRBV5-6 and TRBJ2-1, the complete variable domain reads DAGVTQSPTHLIKTRGQQVTLRCSPKSGHDTVSWYQQALGQGPQFIFQYYEEEERQRGNFPDRFSGHQFPNYSSELNVNALLLGDSALYLCASSPTGYNEQFFGPGTRLTVL.

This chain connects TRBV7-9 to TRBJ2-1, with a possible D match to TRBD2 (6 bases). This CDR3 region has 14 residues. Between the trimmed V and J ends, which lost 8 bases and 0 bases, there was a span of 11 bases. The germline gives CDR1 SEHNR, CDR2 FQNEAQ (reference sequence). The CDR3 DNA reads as TGTGCCAGCGGCCGGGGGAGCTCCTACAATGAGCAGTTCTTC. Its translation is CASGRGSSYNEQFF.

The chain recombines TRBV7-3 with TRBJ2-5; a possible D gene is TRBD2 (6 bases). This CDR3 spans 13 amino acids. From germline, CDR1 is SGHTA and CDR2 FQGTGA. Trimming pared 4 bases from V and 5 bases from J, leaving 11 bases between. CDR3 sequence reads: CASSSGGTETQYF. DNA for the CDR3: TGTGCCAGCAGCTCTGGGGGGACGGAGACCCAGTACTTC.

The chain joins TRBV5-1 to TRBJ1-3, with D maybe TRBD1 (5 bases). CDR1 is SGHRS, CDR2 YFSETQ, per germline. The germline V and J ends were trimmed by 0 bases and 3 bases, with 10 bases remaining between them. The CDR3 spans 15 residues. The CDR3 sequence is CASSLEGRIGNTIYF. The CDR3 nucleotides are TGCGCCAGCAGCTTGGAGGGGCGGATTGGAAACACCATATATTTT.

The DNA for the CDR3 is TGTGCTAGTGGTCCAGGACAGGGTGGGATAGAGACCCAGTACTTC. Translating gives CASGPGQGGIETQYF. The rearrangement uses TRBV12-5 and TRBJ2-5; 8 bases match TRBD1. This CDR3 has 15 amino acids. Germline V gives CDR1 LGHNT, CDR2 FRNRAP. J lost 4 bases, V lost 5 bases, and 9 bases had no gene match.

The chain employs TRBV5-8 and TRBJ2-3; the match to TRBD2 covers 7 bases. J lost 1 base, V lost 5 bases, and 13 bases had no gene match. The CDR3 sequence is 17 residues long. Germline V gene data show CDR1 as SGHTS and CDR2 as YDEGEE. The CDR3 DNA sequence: TGTGCCAGCAGTAACCGGGACTACCGAGTACGCACAGATACGCAGTATTTT. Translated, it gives CASSNRDYRVRTDTQYF.

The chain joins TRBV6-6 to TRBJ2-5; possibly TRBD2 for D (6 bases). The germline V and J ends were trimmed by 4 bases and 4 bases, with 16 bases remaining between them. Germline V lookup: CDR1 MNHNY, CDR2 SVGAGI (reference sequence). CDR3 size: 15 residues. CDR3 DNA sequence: TGTGCCAGCAGTTCACTAGCCGGCCTAGGAGAGACCCAGTACTTC. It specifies CASSSLAGLGETQYF.

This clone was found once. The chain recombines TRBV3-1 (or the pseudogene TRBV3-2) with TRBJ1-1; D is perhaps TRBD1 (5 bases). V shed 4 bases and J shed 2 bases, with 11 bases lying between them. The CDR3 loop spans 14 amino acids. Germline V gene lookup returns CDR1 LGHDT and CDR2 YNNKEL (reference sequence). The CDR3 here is CASSPPQGNTEAFF. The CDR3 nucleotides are TGTGCCAGCAGCCCCCCCCAGGGAAACACTGAAGCTTTCTTT.

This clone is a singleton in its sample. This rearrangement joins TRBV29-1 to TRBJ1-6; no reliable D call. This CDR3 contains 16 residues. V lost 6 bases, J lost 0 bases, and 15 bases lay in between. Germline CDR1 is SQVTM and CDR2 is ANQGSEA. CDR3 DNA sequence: TGCAGCGTCTTAAAGGGCAGGAGCTCCTATAATTCACCCCTCCACTTT. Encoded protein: CSVLKGRSSYNSPLHF.

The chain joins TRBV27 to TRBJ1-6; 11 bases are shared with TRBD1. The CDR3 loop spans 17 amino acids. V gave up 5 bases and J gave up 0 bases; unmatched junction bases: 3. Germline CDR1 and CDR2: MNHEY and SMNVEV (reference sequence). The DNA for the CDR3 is TGTGCCAGCAGTCGGGACAGGGGGAGCTCCTATAATTCACCCCTCCACTTT. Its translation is CASSRDRGSSYNSPLHF.